The 4 T cell receptor beta chains presented below share a single source sample, sequenced in a study of CD8 T cells in ankylosing spondylitis. TCRdb analysed the 5' RACE reads with MiXCR anew, one entry per CDR3 protein. The sample includes more than 150,000 distinct CDR3 sequences, 9.5% to 13% seen only once; the top ten take 25% to 35%. Sequencing was carried out using blood, either unsorted or a sorted T cell fraction (not recorded which). These receptors all come from a male donor with ankylosing spondylitis or in good health (not recorded which).

This clonotype appeared many times. V usage is TRBV6-5 and J usage is TRBJ2-3; D unclear. In germline, CDR1 is MNHEY, CDR2 SVGAGI. This CDR3 is built from 14 residues. V lost 2 bases, J lost 0 bases, and 6 bases lay in between. CDR3 in amino acids: CASSYGDSTDTQYF. The CDR3 region has the DNA TGTGCCAGCAGTTACGGTGACAGCACAGATACGCAGTATTTT.

On this clonotype: Mismatch with germline at one junction end may stem from a read error. V and J are TRBV6-1 and TRBJ1-1; weak D call: TRBD1 (5 bases). Germline lookup yields CDR1 MNHNS and CDR2 SASEGT. This CDR3 contains 13 residues. The CDR3 bases are TGTGCCAGCAGTCGGGACGGGAACACTGAAGTTTTCTTT. Protein sequence: CASSRDGNTEVFF.

This clonotype was recorded at least ten times. J is TRBJ2-3 and V is TRBV14; D may be TRBD1 or TRBD2 (5 bases each). Trimming cost V 4 bases and J 4 bases, with 18 bases left between them. Germline CDR1 and CDR2: SGHDN and FVKESK. The CDR3 is 16 amino acids. The CDR3 DNA reads as TGTGCCAGCAGCCTCGCTGAGAGGGGTGGTGCAGATACGCAGTATTTT. It is translated as CASSLAERGGADTQYF. Complete variable domain (other parts from reference TRBV14 and TRBJ2-3): EAGVTQFPSHSVIEKGQTVTLRCDPISGHDNLYWYRRVMGKEIKFLLHFVKESKQDESGMPNNRFLAERTGGTYSTLKVQPAELEDSGVYFCASSLAERGGADTQYFGPGTRLTVL.

This clonotype was observed many times. The rearrangement uses TRBV30 and TRBJ1-5, with TRBD1 matching 7 bases. The CDR3 totals 14 residues. Germline V CDR1 and CDR2: GTSNPN, SVGIG (reference sequence). Trimming cost V 3 bases and J 0 bases; bases outside gene matches: 2. CDR3 sequence (DNA): TGTGCCTGGAGCCGGGACAGTAGCAATCAGCCCCAGCATTTT. Protein product: CAWSRDSSNQPQHF.